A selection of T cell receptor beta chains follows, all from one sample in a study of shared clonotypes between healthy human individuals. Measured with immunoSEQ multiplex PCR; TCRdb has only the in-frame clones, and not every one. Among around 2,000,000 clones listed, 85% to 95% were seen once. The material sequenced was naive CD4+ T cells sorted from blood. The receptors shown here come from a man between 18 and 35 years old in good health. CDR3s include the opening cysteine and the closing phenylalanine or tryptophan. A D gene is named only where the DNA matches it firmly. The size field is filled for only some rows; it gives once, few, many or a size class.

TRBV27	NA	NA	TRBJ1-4	CASSLSSGFSEKLFF	TGTGCCAGCAGTTTATCGTCAGGGTTCAGTGAAAAACTGTTTTTT
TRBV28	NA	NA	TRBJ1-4	CASGGTVYEKLFF	TGTGCCTCCGGGGGGACCGTCTATGAAAAACTGTTTTTT
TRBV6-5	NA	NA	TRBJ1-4	CATKEVGAFGEKLFF	TGTGCCACCAAGGAAGTAGGCGCGTTCGGTGAAAAACTGTTTTTT
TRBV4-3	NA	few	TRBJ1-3	CASSQIFHLAGGNTIYF	TGCGCCAGCAGCCAAATTTTCCACTTGGCAGGTGGAAACACCATATATTTT
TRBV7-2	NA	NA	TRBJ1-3	CASSLSGGSGNTIYF	TGTGCCAGCAGCTTATCGGGAGGCTCTGGAAACACCATATATTTT
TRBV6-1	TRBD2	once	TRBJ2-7	CASSGLAGTIHEQYF	TGTGCCAGCAGTGGTTTAGCGGGGACGATCCACGAGCAGTACTTC
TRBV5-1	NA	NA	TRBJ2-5	CASSPNLETQYF	TGCGCCAGCAGCCCGAATCTGGAGACCCAGTACTTC
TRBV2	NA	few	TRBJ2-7	CASSEIYEQYF	TGTGCCAGCAGTGAAATCTACGAGCAGTACTTC
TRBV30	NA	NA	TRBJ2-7	CAWSVAASYEQYF	TGTGCCTGGAGTGTGGCAGCGAGTTACGAGCAGTACTTC
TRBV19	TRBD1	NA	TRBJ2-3	CASSVGQGTDTQYF	TGTGCCAGTAGCGTCGGACAGGGCACAGATACGCAGTATTTT
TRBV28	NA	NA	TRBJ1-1	CASSGVGITEAFF	TGTGCCAGCAGTGGGGTGGGAATTACTGAAGCTTTCTTT
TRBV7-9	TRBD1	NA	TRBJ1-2	CASSLPRGASDGYTF	TGCGCCAGCAGCTTACCCAGGGGGGCTAGCGATGGCTACACCTTC
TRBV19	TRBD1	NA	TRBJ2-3	CASGETGISLDTQYF	TGTGCCAGCGGGGAGACAGGGATTTCCCTAGATACGCAGTATTTT
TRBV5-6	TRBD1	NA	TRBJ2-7	CASSLGTGGYEQYF	TGTGCCAGCAGCTTGGGAACAGGGGGGTACGAGCAGTACTTC
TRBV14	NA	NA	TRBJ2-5	CASSRAEMVTQYF	TGTGCCAGCAGCCGAGCGGAGATGGTTACCCAGTACTTC